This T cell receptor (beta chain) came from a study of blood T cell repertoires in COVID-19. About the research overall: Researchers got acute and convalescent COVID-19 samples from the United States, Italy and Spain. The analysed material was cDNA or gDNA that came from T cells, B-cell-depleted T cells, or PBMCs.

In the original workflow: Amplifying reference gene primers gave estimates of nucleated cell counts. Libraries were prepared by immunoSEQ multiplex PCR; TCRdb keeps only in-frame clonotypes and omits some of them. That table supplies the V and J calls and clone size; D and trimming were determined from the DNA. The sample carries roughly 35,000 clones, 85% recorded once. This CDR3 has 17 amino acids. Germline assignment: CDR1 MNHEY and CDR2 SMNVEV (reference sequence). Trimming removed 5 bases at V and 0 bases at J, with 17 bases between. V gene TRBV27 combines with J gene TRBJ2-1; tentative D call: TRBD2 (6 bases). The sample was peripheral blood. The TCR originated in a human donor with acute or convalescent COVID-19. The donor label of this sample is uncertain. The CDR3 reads CASSPLGSGSSYNEQFF. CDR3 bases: TGTGCCAGCAGTCCCCTCGGTAGCGGCAGCTCCTACAATGAGCAGTTCTTC.